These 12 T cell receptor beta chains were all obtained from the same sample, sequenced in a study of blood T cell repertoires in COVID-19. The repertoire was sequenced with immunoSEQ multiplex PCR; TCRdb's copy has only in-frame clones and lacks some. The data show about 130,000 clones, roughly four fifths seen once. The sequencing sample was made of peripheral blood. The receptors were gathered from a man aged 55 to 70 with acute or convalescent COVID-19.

The CDR3 DNA reads TGTGCCAGCAGCTTTACTCTGGACAGCTCAAGTGGCTACACCTTC. Translated, it gives CASSFTLDSSSGYTF. The chain uses TRBV2 and TRBJ1-2, with a weak D call TRBD1 (6 bases). Germline CDR1 is SNHLY and CDR2 is FYNNEI. The CDR3 is made up of 15 amino acids. V was cut by 6 bases and J by 7 bases, with 21 bases left in between.

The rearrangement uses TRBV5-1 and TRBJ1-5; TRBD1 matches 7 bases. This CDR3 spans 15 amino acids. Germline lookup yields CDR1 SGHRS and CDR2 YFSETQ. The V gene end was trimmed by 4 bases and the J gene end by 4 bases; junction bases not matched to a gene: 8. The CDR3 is CASSPTGTANQPQHF. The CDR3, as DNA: TGCGCCAGCAGCCCAACCGGGACAGCTAATCAGCCCCAGCATTTT.

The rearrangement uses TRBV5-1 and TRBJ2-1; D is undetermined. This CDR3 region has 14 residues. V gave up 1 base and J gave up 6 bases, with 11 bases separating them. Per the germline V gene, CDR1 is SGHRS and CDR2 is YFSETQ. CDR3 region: CASSLIQVPNEQFF. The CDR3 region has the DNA TGCGCCAGCAGCTTGATCCAGGTCCCCAATGAGCAGTTCTTC. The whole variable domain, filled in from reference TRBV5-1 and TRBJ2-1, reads KAGVTQTPRYLIKTRGQQVTLSCSPISGHRSVSWYQQTPGQGLQFLFEYFSETQRNKGNFPGRFSGRQFSNSRSEMNVSTLELGDSALYLCASSLIQVPNEQFFGPGTRLTVL.

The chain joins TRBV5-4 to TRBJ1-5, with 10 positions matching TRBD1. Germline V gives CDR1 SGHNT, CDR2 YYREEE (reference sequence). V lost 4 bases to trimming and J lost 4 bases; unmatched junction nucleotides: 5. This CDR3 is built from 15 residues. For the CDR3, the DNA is TGTGCCAGCAGCGACGGGGACAGGGGAAATCAGCCCCAGCATTTT. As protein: CASSDGDRGNQPQHF.

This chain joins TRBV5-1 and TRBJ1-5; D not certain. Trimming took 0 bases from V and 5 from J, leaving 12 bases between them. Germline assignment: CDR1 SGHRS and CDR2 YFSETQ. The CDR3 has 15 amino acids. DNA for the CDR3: TGCGCCAGCAGCTTGGGAGCCGCGGCCGATCAGCCCCAGCATTTT. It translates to CASSLGAAADQPQHF.

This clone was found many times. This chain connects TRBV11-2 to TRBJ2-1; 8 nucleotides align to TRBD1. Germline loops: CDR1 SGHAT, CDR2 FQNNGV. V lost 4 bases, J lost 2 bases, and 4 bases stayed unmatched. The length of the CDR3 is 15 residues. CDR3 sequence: CASSSPRGPYNEQFF. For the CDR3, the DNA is TGTGCCAGCAGCTCCCCCAGGGGGCCCTACAATGAGCAGTTCTTC.

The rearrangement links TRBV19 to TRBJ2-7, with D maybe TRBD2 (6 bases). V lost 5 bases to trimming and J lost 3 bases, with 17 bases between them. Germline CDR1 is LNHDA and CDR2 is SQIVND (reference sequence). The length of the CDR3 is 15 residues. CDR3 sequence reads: CASSPIEGLNYEQYF. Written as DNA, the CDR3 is TGTGCCAGTAGTCCTATCGAAGGACTAAACTACGAGCAGTACTTC.

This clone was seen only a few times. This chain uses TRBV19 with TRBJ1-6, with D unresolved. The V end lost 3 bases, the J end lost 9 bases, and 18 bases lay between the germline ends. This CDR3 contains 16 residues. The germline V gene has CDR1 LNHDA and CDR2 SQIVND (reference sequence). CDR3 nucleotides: TGTGCCAGTAGTATGGCCGGGATGATGGACGGTTCACCCCTCCACTTT. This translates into CASSMAGMMDGSPLHF.

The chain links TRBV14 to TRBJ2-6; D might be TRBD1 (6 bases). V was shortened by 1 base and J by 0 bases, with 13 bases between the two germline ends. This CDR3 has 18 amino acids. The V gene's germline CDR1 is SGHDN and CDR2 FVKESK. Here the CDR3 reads CASSQVRGRLSGANVLTF. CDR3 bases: TGTGCCAGCAGCCAAGTCAGGGGCCGCCTCTCTGGGGCCAACGTCCTGACTTTC. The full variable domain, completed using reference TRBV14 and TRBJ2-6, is EAGVTQFPSHSVIEKGQTVTLRCDPISGHDNLYWYRRVMGKEIKFLLHFVKESKQDESGMPNNRFLAERTGGTYSTLKVQPAELEDSGVYFCASSQVRGRLSGANVLTFGAGSRLTVL.

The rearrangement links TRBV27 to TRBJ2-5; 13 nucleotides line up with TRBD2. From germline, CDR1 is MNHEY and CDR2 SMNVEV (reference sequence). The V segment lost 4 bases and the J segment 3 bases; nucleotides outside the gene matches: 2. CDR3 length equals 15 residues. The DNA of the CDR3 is TGTGCCAGCAGTTACGGACTAGCGGGAGAAGAGACCCAGTACTTC. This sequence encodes CASSYGLAGEETQYF.

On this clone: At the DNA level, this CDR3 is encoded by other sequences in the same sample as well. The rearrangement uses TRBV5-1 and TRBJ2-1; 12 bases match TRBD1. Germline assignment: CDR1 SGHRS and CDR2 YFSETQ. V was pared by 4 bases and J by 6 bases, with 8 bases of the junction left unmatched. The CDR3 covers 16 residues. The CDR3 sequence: CASSPRGQGAPNEQFF. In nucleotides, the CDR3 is TGCGCCAGCAGCCCCCGGGGACAGGGGGCTCCCAATGAGCAGTTCTTC.

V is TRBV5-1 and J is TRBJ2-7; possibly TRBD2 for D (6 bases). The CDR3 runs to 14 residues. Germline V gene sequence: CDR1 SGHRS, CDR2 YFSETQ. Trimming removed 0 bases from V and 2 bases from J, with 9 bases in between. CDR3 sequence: CASSLVEGPYEQYF. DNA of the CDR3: TGCGCCAGCAGCTTGGTGGAGGGCCCCTACGAGCAGTACTTC.